A selection of T cell receptor beta chains follows, all from one sample in a study of T cells in localized non-small cell lung cancer. The table came from immunoSEQ multiplex PCR; TCRdb's copy has only in-frame clones and leaves some out. The table records around 4,800 clones, around 28% of them present only once. The sequencing here drew on lung tumor tissue, taken before any cancer treatment. The receptor source for this set is a man between 40 and 69 years old with stage III squamous cell lung carcinoma. The CDR3 runs from the conserved cysteine through the conserved F or W. The D gene is left open where the match is weak. The size of a clone is reported for some rows only, either as once, few or many, or as a class for expanded clones.

D gene: -; V gene: TRBV6-7; J gene: TRBJ1-1; clone size: -; CDR3 protein: CASSYTTGLNTEAFF; CDR3 DNA: TGTGCCAGCAGTTACACTACAGGGTTGAACACTGAAGCTTTCTTT
D gene: TRBD1; V gene: TRBV29-1; J gene: TRBJ1-1; clone size: -; CDR3 protein: CSGRTGGGYTEAFF; CDR3 DNA: TGCAGCGGGCGTACAGGGGGGGGTTACACTGAAGCTTTCTTT
D gene: -; V gene: TRBV10-2; J gene: TRBJ2-2; clone size: -; CDR3 protein: CASKEGNTGELFF; CDR3 DNA: TGCGCCAGCAAGGAGGGAAACACCGGGGAGCTGTTTTTT
D gene: -; V gene: TRBV9; J gene: TRBJ2-7; clone size: few; CDR3 protein: CASSDAKDSSPYEQYF; CDR3 DNA: TGTGCCAGCAGCGATGCTAAGGACAGTAGCCCCTACGAGCAGTACTTC
D gene: TRBD1; V gene: TRBV5-1; J gene: TRBJ1-2; clone size: -; CDR3 protein: CASSPGTGNYGYTF; CDR3 DNA: TGCGCCAGCAGCCCCGGGACAGGCAACTATGGCTACACCTTC
D gene: -; V gene: TRBV9; J gene: TRBJ1-6; clone size: -; CDR3 protein: CASSMRGKNSPLHF; CDR3 DNA: TGTGCCAGCAGCATGCGGGGGAAAAATTCACCCCTCCACTTT
D gene: -; V gene: TRBV12-2; J gene: TRBJ1-6; clone size: -; CDR3 protein: CASHRAASFSSYNSPLHF; CDR3 DNA: TGTGCCAGTCATCGGGCCGCATCTTTTAGCTCCTATAATTCACCCCTCCACTTT
D gene: TRBD1; V gene: TRBV6-8; J gene: TRBJ1-2; clone size: -; CDR3 protein: CASRQTGGAGGYTF; CDR3 DNA: TGTGCCAGCAGGCAGACAGGGGGCGCAGGGGGCTACACCTTC
D gene: TRBD1; V gene: TRBV15; J gene: TRBJ1-5; clone size: -; CDR3 protein: CATSRADRGVEPQHF; CDR3 DNA: TGTGCCACTAGCAGGGCGGACAGGGGAGTAGAGCCCCAGCATTTT
D gene: -; V gene: TRBV11-3; J gene: TRBJ2-2; clone size: few; CDR3 protein: CASSGTGGTGELFF; CDR3 DNA: TGTGCCAGCAGCGGTACGGGTGGAACCGGGGAGCTGTTTTTT
D gene: -; V gene: TRBV29-1; J gene: TRBJ2-1; clone size: -; CDR3 protein: CSVDTPGRPGFF; CDR3 DNA: TGCAGCGTTGATACGCCGGGACGACCTGGGTTCTTC
D gene: TRBD1; V gene: TRBV11-3; J gene: TRBJ2-5; clone size: -; CDR3 protein: CASSSRRGQETQYF; CDR3 DNA: TGTGCCAGCAGCTCCCGCAGGGGGCAAGAGACCCAGTACTTC
D gene: TRBD1; V gene: TRBV12-5; J gene: TRBJ1-1; clone size: -; CDR3 protein: CASGLPQGIGTEAFF; CDR3 DNA: TGTGCTAGTGGTCTTCCACAGGGGATCGGTACTGAAGCTTTCTTT
D gene: -; V gene: TRBV7-6; J gene: TRBJ2-2; clone size: -; CDR3 protein: CASSGRTANTGELFF; CDR3 DNA: TGTGCCAGCAGCGGACGGACAGCGAACACCGGGGAGCTGTTTTTT
D gene: -; V gene: TRBV19; J gene: TRBJ2-7; clone size: -; CDR3 protein: CASSTMGNYEQYF; CDR3 DNA: TGTGCCAGTAGTACGATGGGGAACTACGAGCAGTACTTC
D gene: TRBD2; V gene: TRBV9; J gene: TRBJ2-7; clone size: few; CDR3 protein: CASSAGLAGLEQYF; CDR3 DNA: TGTGCCAGCAGCGCAGGACTAGCGGGGCTCGAGCAGTACTTC
D gene: -; V gene: TRBV6-8; J gene: TRBJ1-1; clone size: medium-sized; CDR3 protein: CASSDFSGRATEAFF; CDR3 DNA: TGTGCCAGCAGTGATTTTTCGGGTAGGGCCACTGAAGCTTTCTTT
D gene: TRBD1; V gene: TRBV9; J gene: TRBJ1-4; clone size: -; CDR3 protein: CASSARGLKEKLFF; CDR3 DNA: TGTGCCAGCAGCGCCAGGGGGCTGAAAGAAAAACTGTTTTTT
D gene: TRBD2; V gene: TRBV5-1; J gene: TRBJ2-2; clone size: -; CDR3 protein: CASSTGLASGELFF; CDR3 DNA: TGCGCCAGCAGCACCGGACTAGCCTCCGGGGAGCTGTTTTTT
D gene: -; V gene: TRBV6-8; J gene: TRBJ1-1; clone size: -; CDR3 protein: CASRPPVAYTEAFF; CDR3 DNA: TGTGCCAGCAGACCCCCGGTGGCATACACTGAAGCTTTCTTT
D gene: -; V gene: TRBV6-8; J gene: TRBJ2-7; clone size: -; CDR3 protein: CASAVEGPSYEQYF; CDR3 DNA: TGTGCCAGCGCCGTGGAGGGGCCGTCCTACGAGCAGTACTTC
D gene: TRBD1; V gene: TRBV28; J gene: TRBJ1-5; clone size: -; CDR3 protein: CASSFRDSFNQPQHF; CDR3 DNA: TGTGCCAGCAGTTTCCGGGACAGCTTTAATCAGCCCCAGCATTTT